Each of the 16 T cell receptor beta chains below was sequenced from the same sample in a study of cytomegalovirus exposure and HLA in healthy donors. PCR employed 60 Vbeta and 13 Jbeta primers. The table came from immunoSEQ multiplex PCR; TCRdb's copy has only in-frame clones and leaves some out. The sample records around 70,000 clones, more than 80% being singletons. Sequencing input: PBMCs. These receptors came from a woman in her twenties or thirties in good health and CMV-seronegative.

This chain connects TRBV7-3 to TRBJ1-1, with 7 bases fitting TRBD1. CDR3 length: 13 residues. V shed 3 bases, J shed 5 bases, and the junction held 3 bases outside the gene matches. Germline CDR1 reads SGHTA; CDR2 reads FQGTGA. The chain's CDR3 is CASSFTGVTEAFF. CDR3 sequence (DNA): TGTGCCAGCAGCTTCACAGGGGTGACTGAAGCTTTCTTT.

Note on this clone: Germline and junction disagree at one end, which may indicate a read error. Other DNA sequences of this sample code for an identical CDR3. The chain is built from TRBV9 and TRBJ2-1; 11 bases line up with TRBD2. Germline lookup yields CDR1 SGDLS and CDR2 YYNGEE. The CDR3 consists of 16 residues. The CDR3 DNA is TGCGCCAGCAGCGTCACCGGGACTAGCGGCTTCAGTGAGCAGTTCTTC. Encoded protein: CASSVTGTSGFSEQFF.

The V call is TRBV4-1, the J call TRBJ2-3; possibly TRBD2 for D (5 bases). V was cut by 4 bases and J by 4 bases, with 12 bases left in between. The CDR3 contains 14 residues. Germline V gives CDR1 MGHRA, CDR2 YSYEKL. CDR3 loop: CASSPGNGADTQYF. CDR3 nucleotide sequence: TGCGCCAGCAGCCCCGGGAATGGGGCAGATACGCAGTATTTT.

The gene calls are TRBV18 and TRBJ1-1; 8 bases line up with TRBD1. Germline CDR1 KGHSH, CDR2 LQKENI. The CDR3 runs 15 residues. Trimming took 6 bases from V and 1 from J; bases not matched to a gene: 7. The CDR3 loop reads CASSATGAPNTEAFF. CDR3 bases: TGTGCCAGCTCCGCGACAGGGGCTCCGAACACTGAAGCTTTCTTT.

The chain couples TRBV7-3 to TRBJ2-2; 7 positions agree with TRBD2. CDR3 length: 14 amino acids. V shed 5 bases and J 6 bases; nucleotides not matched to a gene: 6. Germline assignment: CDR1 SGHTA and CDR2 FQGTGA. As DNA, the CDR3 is TGTGCCAGCAGCCCAGGGAGCGGGGCCGGGGAGCTGTTTTTT. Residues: CASSPGSGAGELFF.

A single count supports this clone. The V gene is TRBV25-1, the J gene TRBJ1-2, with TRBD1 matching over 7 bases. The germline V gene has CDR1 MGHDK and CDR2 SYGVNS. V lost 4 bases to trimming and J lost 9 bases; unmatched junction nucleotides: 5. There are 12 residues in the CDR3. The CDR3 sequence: CASSGSDRRYTF. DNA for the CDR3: TGTGCCAGCAGTGGGTCGGACAGGCGCTACACCTTC.

The CDR3 region has the DNA TGTGCCAGCAGCCCAGGACCGACTCGGACTCAAGAGACCCAGTACTTC. Amino acid sequence: CASSPGPTRTQETQYF. This chain joins TRBV5-6 and TRBJ2-5, with a tentative D call TRBD2 (5 bases). The length of the CDR3 is 16 residues. V was shortened by 4 bases and J by 2 bases, with 18 bases between the two germline ends. From germline, CDR1 is SGHDT and CDR2 YYEEEE.

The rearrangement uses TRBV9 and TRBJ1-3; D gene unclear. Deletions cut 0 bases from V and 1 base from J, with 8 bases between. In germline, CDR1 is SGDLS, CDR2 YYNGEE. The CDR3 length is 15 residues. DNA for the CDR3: TGTGCCAGCAGCGTAGACGAGTTTTCTGGAAACACCATATATTTT. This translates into CASSVDEFSGNTIYF. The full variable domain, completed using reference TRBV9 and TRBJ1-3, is DSGVTQTPKHLITATGQRVTLRCSPRSGDLSVYWYQQSLDQGLQFLIQYYNGEERAKGNILERFSAQQFPDLHSELNLSSLELGDSALYFCASSVDEFSGNTIYFGEGSWLTVV.

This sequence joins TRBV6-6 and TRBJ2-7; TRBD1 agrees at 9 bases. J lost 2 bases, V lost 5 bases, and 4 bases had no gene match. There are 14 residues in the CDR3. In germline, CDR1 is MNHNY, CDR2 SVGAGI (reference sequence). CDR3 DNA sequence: TGTGCCAGCAGTAGATACAGGGGGCCCTACGAGCAGTACTTC. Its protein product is CASSRYRGPYEQYF.

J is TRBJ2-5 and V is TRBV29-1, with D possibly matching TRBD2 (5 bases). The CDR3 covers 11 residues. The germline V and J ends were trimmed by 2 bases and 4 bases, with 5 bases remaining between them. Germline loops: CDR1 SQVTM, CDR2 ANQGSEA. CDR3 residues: CSVERGETQYF. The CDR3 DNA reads TGCAGCGTTGAACGGGGAGAGACCCAGTACTTC. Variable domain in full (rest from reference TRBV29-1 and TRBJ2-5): SAVISQKPSRDICQRGTSLTIQCQVDSQVTMMFWYRQQPGQSLTLIATANQGSEATYESGFVIDKFPISRPNLTFSTLTVSNMSPEDSSIYLCSVERGETQYFGPGTRLLVL.

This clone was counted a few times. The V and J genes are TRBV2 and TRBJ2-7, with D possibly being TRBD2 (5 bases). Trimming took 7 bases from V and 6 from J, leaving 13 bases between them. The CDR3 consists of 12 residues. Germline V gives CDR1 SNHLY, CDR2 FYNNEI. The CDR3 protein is CASKASWSEQYF. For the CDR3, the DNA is TGTGCCAGCAAAGCTAGCTGGTCCGAGCAGTACTTC.

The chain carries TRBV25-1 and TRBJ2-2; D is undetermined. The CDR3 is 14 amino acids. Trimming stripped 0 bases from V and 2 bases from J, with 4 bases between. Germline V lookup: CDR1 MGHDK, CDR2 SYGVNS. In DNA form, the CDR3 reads TGTGCCAGCAGTGAATACCAAAACACCGGGGAGCTGTTTTTT. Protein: CASSEYQNTGELFF. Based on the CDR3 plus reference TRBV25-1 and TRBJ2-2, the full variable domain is EADIYQTPRYLVIGTGKKITLECSQTMGHDKMYWYQQDPGMELHLIHYSYGVNSTEKGDLSSESTVSRIRTEHFPLTLESARPSHTSQYLCASSEYQNTGELFFGEGSRLTVL.

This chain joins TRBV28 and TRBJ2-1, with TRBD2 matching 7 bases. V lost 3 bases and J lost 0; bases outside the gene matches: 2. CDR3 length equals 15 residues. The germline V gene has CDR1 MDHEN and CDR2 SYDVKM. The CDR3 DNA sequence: TGTGCCAGCAGTTTGGGGAGGGCCTCCTACAATGAGCAGTTCTTC. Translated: CASSLGRASYNEQFF.

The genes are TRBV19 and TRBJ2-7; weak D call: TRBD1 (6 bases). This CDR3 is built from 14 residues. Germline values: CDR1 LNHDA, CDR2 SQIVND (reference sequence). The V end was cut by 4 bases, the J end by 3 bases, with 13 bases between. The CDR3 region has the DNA TGTGCCAGTAGTAAACAGGGAACTTACTACGAGCAGTACTTC. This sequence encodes CASSKQGTYYEQYF.

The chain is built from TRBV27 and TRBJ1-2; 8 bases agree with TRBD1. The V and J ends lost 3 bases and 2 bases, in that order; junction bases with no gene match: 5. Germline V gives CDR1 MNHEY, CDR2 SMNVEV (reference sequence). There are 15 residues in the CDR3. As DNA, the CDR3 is TGTGCCAGCAGTTTCGGACAGGGTTTAAACTATGGCTACACCTTC. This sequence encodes CASSFGQGLNYGYTF.

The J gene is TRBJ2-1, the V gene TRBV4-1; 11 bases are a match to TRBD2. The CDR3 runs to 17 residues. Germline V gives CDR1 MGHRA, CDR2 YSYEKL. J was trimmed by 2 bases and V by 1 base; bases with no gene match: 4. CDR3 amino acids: CASSQGLSGRAYNEQFF. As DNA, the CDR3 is TGCGCCAGCAGCCAAGGGCTTAGCGGGAGGGCCTACAATGAGCAGTTCTTC.